This T cell receptor beta chain was recorded in a study of T cells in Graves' hyperthyroidism and ophthalmopathy. The study's findings and limits: Ophthalmopathy was identified by the model a median about 6.4 months ahead of onset.

Patients were excluded because of uncontrolled infection, other autoimmune disease, pregnancy or lactation. As for this clonotype: The antigen is undetermined.

Germline V CDR1 and CDR2: MNHNS, SASEGT. V was shortened by 4 bases and J by 8 bases, with 8 bases between the two germline ends. CDR3 length equals 11 residues. TCR beta CDR3 regions were amplified from RNA. The HTBI primer set drove a first-round RT-PCR of the TCR CDR3. One entry per CDR3 protein results from TCRdb running MiXCR on the multiplex PCR reads. The sample holds about 570,000 distinct CDR3 sequences; 46% are singletons and the top ten take around 19%. What was sequenced was peripheral blood or thyroid tissue (not recorded which). The TCR sequence derives from an adult woman with Graves' disease, either hyperthyroidism or ophthalmopathy (not recorded which). The chain employs TRBV6-1 and TRBJ1-2; D call uncertain. The CDR3 DNA is TGTGCCAGCAGTGTGGAACGAGGCTACACCTTC. Its protein product is CASSVERGYTF.